These 28 T cell receptor beta chains came from one sample sequenced in a study of blood T cell repertoires in COVID-19. Sequenced by immunoSEQ multiplex PCR; TCRdb stores in-frame clones only, minus some. The table has tens of thousands of clones, 90% to 95% seen once. Sequencing input: peripheral blood. All receptors come from a human donor in a cohort sampled during active COVID-19.

V gene TRBV7-8 combines with J gene TRBJ1-4; 8 bases fit TRBD1. V shed 4 bases, J shed 8 bases, and the junction held 12 bases outside the gene matches. The CDR3 has 16 residues. Per the germline V gene, CDR1 is SGHVS and CDR2 is FQNEAQ. CDR3 sequence: CASSYVTGGGSEKLFF. The CDR3 region has the DNA TGTGCCAGCAGCTATGTAACAGGGGGTGGTTCAGAAAAACTGTTTTTT.

The rearrangement links TRBV28 to TRBJ1-3; TRBD1 agrees at 10 bases. Germline lookup yields CDR1 MDHEN and CDR2 SYDVKM. The CDR3 extends over 15 amino acids. V lost 8 bases to trimming and J lost 0 bases; unmatched junction nucleotides: 4. The DNA for the CDR3 is TGTGCCAGCCGGACAGGGGGTCCCTCTGGAAACACCATATATTTT. Translating it yields CASRTGGPSGNTIYF.

CDR3 nucleotides: TGTGCCAGCAGTTTACTTGCCAGTAACTATGGCTACACCTTC. The encoded protein is CASSLLASNYGYTF. J is TRBJ1-2 and V is TRBV28; D remains ambiguous. The germline V gene has CDR1 MDHEN and CDR2 SYDVKM. CDR3 length: 14 amino acids. Trimming shortened V by 2 bases and J by 1 base, and 8 bases separated the two germline ends.

The chain has TRBV7-9 and TRBJ1-1; 8 positions agree with TRBD1. The CDR3 length is 14 residues. Per the germline V gene, CDR1 is SEHNR and CDR2 is FQNEAQ (reference sequence). V lost 5 bases and J lost 4; bases outside the gene matches: 6. Here the CDR3 reads CASSQTGGITEAFF. In DNA, the CDR3 is TGTGCCAGCAGCCAAACAGGGGGGATCACTGAAGCTTTCTTT.

The gene calls are TRBV6-5 and TRBJ2-2; TRBD1 is a possible D gene (6 bases). The ends were cut back, 10 bases at V and 6 bases at J, with 18 bases in the middle. Germline assignment: CDR1 MNHEY and CDR2 SVGAGI. This CDR3 contains 14 residues. CDR3 region: CATYPNRAAGELFF. The CDR3, as DNA: TGTGCCACCTATCCTAACAGGGCTGCCGGGGAGCTGTTTTTT.

This chain's CDR3 is CASSPGTSDYEQYF. CDR3 in DNA: TGTGCCAGCAGCCCTGGGACTAGTGACTACGAGCAGTACTTC. V gene TRBV3-1 (or the pseudogene TRBV3-2) combines with J gene TRBJ2-7; 8 bases map to TRBD2. The V and J ends lost 4 bases and 3 bases, in that order; junction bases with no gene match: 5. This CDR3 has 14 residues. The germline V gene has CDR1 LGHDT and CDR2 YNNKEL (reference sequence).

The chain uses TRBV7-2 and TRBJ2-3; 10 bases agree with TRBD2. CDR1 and CDR2 (germline): SGHTA, FQGNSA. Germline trimming cut 5 bases from V and 5 bases from J; bases unmatched to any gene: 10. The CDR3 totals 16 residues. CDR3 region: CASSQIAGGGRDTQYF. The CDR3 bases are TGTGCCAGCAGCCAGATAGCGGGGGGTGGGAGAGATACGCAGTATTTT.

The chain recombines TRBV28 with TRBJ1-3, with a weak D call TRBD1 (5 bases). The CDR3 contains 14 residues. CDR1 is MDHEN and CDR2 is SYDVKM in the germline V gene. V was clipped by 2 bases and J by 3 bases, with 8 bases between them. CDR3 sequence: CASSLRGNGNTIYF. The CDR3 DNA sequence: TGTGCCAGCAGTTTAAGGGGTAATGGAAACACCATATATTTT.

The chain employs TRBV28 and TRBJ1-2, with D possibly matching TRBD1 (6 bases). The V end was cut by 6 bases, the J end by 6 bases, with 20 bases between. From germline, CDR1 is MDHEN and CDR2 SYDVKM. The CDR3 has 15 residues. The CDR3 coding sequence is TGTGCCAGCAGGACCTACAGGGAAGAGGGGAATGGCTACACCTTC. This sequence encodes CASRTYREEGNGYTF.

The V and J genes are TRBV20-1 and TRBJ2-7; D is possibly TRBD1 (6 bases). The CDR3 length is 11 residues. The ends were cut back, 5 bases at V and 6 bases at J, with 11 bases in the middle. Looked up from germline, CDR1 is DFQATT and CDR2 is SNEGSKA (reference sequence). CDR3 loop: CSAYTGLEQYF. CDR3 sequence (DNA): TGCAGTGCTTATACAGGGCTCGAGCAGTACTTC.

The chain couples TRBV25-1 to TRBJ2-5; D is possibly TRBD1 (5 bases). This CDR3 is 13 amino acids long. Germline V gene data show CDR1 as MGHDK and CDR2 as SYGVNS. Trimming left V 6 bases short and J 8 bases short, with 16 bases between. In DNA, the CDR3 is TGTGCCAGCAGAGGGGTCAGCCAAGCCACCCAGTACTTC. It encodes CASRGVSQATQYF.

The chain has TRBV3-1 (or the pseudogene TRBV3-2) and TRBJ1-3, with D possibly being TRBD1 (6 bases). The CDR3 totals 16 residues. Trimming left V 2 bases short and J 0 bases short, with 11 bases between. From germline, CDR1 is LGHDT and CDR2 YNNKEL (reference sequence). The CDR3 protein is CASSQITGSSGNTIYF. DNA for the CDR3: TGTGCCAGCAGCCAAATTACAGGGAGCTCTGGAAACACCATATATTTT.

The V and J genes are TRBV13 and TRBJ1-3; 7 bases match TRBD1. The CDR3 has 14 residues. Germline values: CDR1 PRHDT, CDR2 FYEKMQ (reference sequence). Losses at the gene ends were 5 bases for V and 1 base for J; bases not matched to a gene: 2. CDR3 in amino acids: CASSHRGSGNTIYF. The DNA for the CDR3 is TGTGCCAGCAGCCACAGGGGTTCTGGAAACACCATATATTTT. Drawing the rest from reference TRBV13 and TRBJ1-3, the complete variable domain is AAGVIQSPRHLIKEKRETATLKCYPIPRHDTVYWYQQGPGQDPQFLISFYEKMQSDKGSIPDRFSAQQFSDYHSELNMSSLELGDSALYFCASSHRGSGNTIYFGEGSWLTVV.

This chain joins TRBV10-2 and TRBJ2-4, with D tentatively TRBD2 (5 bases). Per germline, CDR1 WSHSY and CDR2 SAAADI. The CDR3 covers 17 residues. Trimming cost V 7 bases and J 0 bases, with 19 bases left between them. CDR3 nucleotide sequence: TGCGCCAGCAAAGAGGGCAGTGGGGTCCTAGCCAAAAACATTCAGTACTTC. Protein sequence: CASKEGSGVLAKNIQYF.

V is TRBV13 and J is TRBJ2-5; possibly TRBD2 for D (6 bases). There are 14 residues in the CDR3. The V end was cut by 7 bases, the J end by 5 bases, with 17 bases between. Germline CDR1 PRHDT, CDR2 FYEKMQ (reference sequence). The DNA for the CDR3 is TGTGCCAGCACCCGTCCGGGAGATAGGGAGACCCAGTACTTC. Protein sequence: CASTRPGDRETQYF.

This chain links TRBV18 with TRBJ1-2, with 9 bases that match TRBD1. The germline V gene has CDR1 KGHSH and CDR2 LQKENI. With V trimmed by 4 bases and J by 0 bases, 6 bases remained unmatched. This CDR3 is built from 16 residues. CDR3 bases: TGTGCCAGCTCACAGTGGACAGGGGAAACTAACTATGGCTACACCTTC. Protein sequence: CASSQWTGETNYGYTF.

This chain uses TRBV11-2 with TRBJ2-4, with D possibly matching TRBD2 (5 bases). CDR3 size: 14 residues. Looked up from germline, CDR1 is SGHAT and CDR2 is FQNNGV. V lost 3 bases to trimming and J lost 8 bases, with 14 bases between them. The CDR3 protein is CASSFMWERDIQYF. CDR3 coding DNA: TGTGCCAGCAGCTTCATGTGGGAGAGGGACATTCAGTACTTC.

The V and J genes are TRBV23-1 and TRBJ1-1; 7 bases match TRBD1. TRBV23-1 is noted as an ORF with a role that remains uncertain. The CDR3 runs to 14 residues. DNA of the CDR3: TGCGCTCGAGGGACAGCCCCTTGGAACACTGAAGCTTTCTTT. Translation: CARGTAPWNTEAFF.

V gene TRBV14 combines with J gene TRBJ2-7; tentatively, D is TRBD2 (5 bases). CDR3 size: 19 residues. The V end was cut by 0 bases, the J end by 2 bases, with 23 bases between. Germline V gives CDR1 SGHDN, CDR2 FVKESK. The CDR3 loop reads CASSQDTPGGGYSPYEQYF. CDR3 DNA: TGTGCCAGCAGCCAAGATACCCCCGGAGGCGGATACAGTCCCTACGAGCAGTACTTC.

About this clone itself: The same CDR3 is also encoded by other DNA sequences in this sample. The chain carries TRBV30 and TRBJ1-5, with D possibly being TRBD1 (6 bases). Trimming removed 2 bases at V and 1 base at J, with 6 bases between. The CDR3 is 13 residues long. The germline V gene encodes CDR1 GTSNPN and CDR2 SVGIG (reference sequence). The CDR3 bases are TGTGCCTGGAGTAGGGGGAGCAATCAGCCCCAGCATTTT. Amino acid sequence: CAWSRGSNQPQHF.

The chain employs TRBV5-8 and TRBJ1-4; TRBD1 might be the D (5 bases). V lost 3 bases and J 7 bases, leaving 19 bases between the germline ends. Germline V lookup: CDR1 SGHTS, CDR2 YDEGEE. The CDR3 totals 16 residues. CDR3 residues: CASSWGGTANTEKLFF. CDR3 sequence (DNA): TGTGCCAGCAGCTGGGGGGGTACGGCGAACACTGAAAAACTGTTTTTT. Combining the CDR3 with reference TRBV5-8 and TRBJ1-4 gives the whole variable domain EAGVTQSPTHLIKTRGQQATLRCSPISGHTSVYWYQQALGLGLQFLLWYDEGEERNRGNFPPRFSGRQFPNYSSELNVNALELEDSALYLCASSWGGTANTEKLFFGSGTQLSVL.

The chain's CDR3 is CSVDQEGQEYEQYF. CDR3 DNA: TGCAGCGTTGATCAGGAGGGACAGGAATACGAGCAGTACTTC. V is TRBV29-1 and J is TRBJ2-7; 8 positions match TRBD1. CDR3 size: 14 residues. Germline CDR1 and CDR2: SQVTM and ANQGSEA. With 3 bases clipped from V and 4 bases from J, the junction kept 8 bases outside the gene matches.

The chain uses TRBV5-4 and TRBJ2-3; 7 nucleotides align to TRBD2. This CDR3 contains 17 residues. Losses at the gene ends were 0 bases for V and 0 bases for J; bases not matched to a gene: 7. Germline CDR1 and CDR2: SGHNT and YYREEE (reference sequence). CDR3 sequence reads: CASSLAVGGTSTDTQYF. The DNA of the CDR3 is TGTGCCAGCAGCTTGGCCGTGGGGGGGACTAGCACAGATACGCAGTATTTT.

The rearrangement links TRBV6-5 to TRBJ2-7; 7 nucleotides match TRBD1. CDR1 is MNHEY and CDR2 is SVGAGI in the germline V gene. The CDR3 is 13 residues long. Trimming cost V 7 bases and J 0 bases; bases outside gene matches: 3. CDR3 residues: CASIWDSSYEQYF. The DNA for the CDR3 is TGTGCCAGCATTTGGGACAGCTCCTACGAGCAGTACTTC.

This chain uses TRBV9 with TRBJ2-4; 10 bases align to TRBD2. CDR1 and CDR2 from the germline V gene are SGDLS and YYNGEE. J gave up 1 base and V 0 bases, and 4 bases lay outside the gene matches. This CDR3 spans 17 amino acids. CDR3 nucleotides: TGTGCCAGCAGCGTAGGTCTAGCGGGAGATGCCAAAAACATTCAGTACTTC. Protein: CASSVGLAGDAKNIQYF.

The rearrangement uses TRBV7-3 and TRBJ2-5, with TRBD2 matching over 9 bases. Trimming took 2 bases from V and 2 from J; bases not matched to a gene: 0. The CDR3 runs to 14 residues. Germline V gives CDR1 SGHTA, CDR2 FQGTGA. CDR3 nucleotides: TGTGCCAGCAGCTTAGCGGGAGGGCAAGAGACCCAGTACTTC. Translation gives CASSLAGGQETQYF.

The V gene is TRBV24-1, the J gene TRBJ2-1, with D possibly TRBD2 on 6 matching bases. The V gene lost 7 bases and the J gene lost 6 bases, with 9 bases spanning the gap. The CDR3 has 12 amino acids. Germline CDR1 reads KGHDR; CDR2 reads SFDVKD. In nucleotides, the CDR3 is TGTGCCACCAGCCCGGGAGCCAATGAGCAGTTCTTC. Its protein product is CATSPGANEQFF.

This clone was seen only once. This chain links TRBV5-1 with TRBJ2-5, with D maybe TRBD2 (6 bases). V lost 4 bases and J lost 1, with 14 bases in between. CDR3 length: 15 amino acids. CDR1 is SGHRS and CDR2 is YFSETQ in the germline V gene. CDR3 nucleotides: TGCGCCAGCAGCAAGGGGAGGCAGGTCCAAGAGACCCAGTACTTC. It specifies CASSKGRQVQETQYF.